Detailed here is one TCR beta chain. This clone is a singleton in its sample. What this receptor recognizes is not known. No much larger clonotype is one base removed from it; base qualities were not supplied. TCRbeta CDR3 regions were amplified from genomic DNA by means of the immunoSEQ Assay, a bias-controlled multiplex PCR. As for the authors' bioinformatics: The number of nucleated cells in each sample was estimated by amplification of reference gene primers within the assay. Sequence reads were collapsed and filtered to measure the absolute abundance of every unique TCRbeta CDR3 rearrangement. For each sample, productive Simpson clonality was calculated by taking the square root of Simpson's diversity index across productive rearrangements. TCRdb holds this immuneACCESS table with in-frame rearrangements only. Some clones are missing; in checked studies, unresolved V genes explain under half, and the rest has no known cause. The V and J calls and clone size come from that table; D and trimming were worked out from the DNA. This sample has 150,000 to 250,000 clones in its table, and 80% to 90% of those were observed once. Over 9.5% of the sample comes from the top ten.

This sample was taken from a study of blood T cell repertoires in COVID-19 (TCRdb year 2020). As for the study more broadly: Samples from collaborators originated in the United States, Italy and Spain and spanned both the acute and convalescent phases of COVID-19. The prospective study material was composed of cDNA or gDNA derived from T cells, B-cell-depleted T cells, or PBMCs. Deeply sampled blood TCRbeta repertoires from subjects exposed to, actively infected with, or recovered from COVID-19 were included in the dataset. The repertoires were made available in a free public database intended to serve as a resource for research on the immune response to SARS-CoV-2. Samples were obtained from the ongoing ImmuneRACE study (first 160 participants) and from roughly 1,300 subjects provided by 6 global collaborators. The sample metadata nearly always contained a de-identified subject ID, COVID-19 status, age in years and sex. Where HLA class I and class II types were available, the types were taken from metadata supplied by the sample provider, not from assay-based typing.

The CDR1 and CDR2 encoded by the germline V gene (reference sequence) are LNHDA and SQIVND. From its cysteine to its phenylalanine, the CDR3 spans 14 amino acids. Only the CDR3 DNA is retained, 42 bases long and in frame from the first base. Trimming takes 8 bases off V and 0 bases off J; junction bases not matched to a gene: 3. Paper-wide results and their limitations: The quantity of clinical and demographic metadata differed by source and by participant and was supplied without curation.

Participants in the prospective study were aged roughly 18 to 100 years, lived in 20 to 25 United States geographic areas, and enrolled through a virtual design. In the prospective study, participants were assigned to cohorts based on the clinical history participants reported in a screening survey and a study questionnaire. Recovered participants in ImmuneRACE Cohort 3 were defined by two consecutive negative NP/OP PCR tests, clearance by a healthcare professional, or resolution of symptoms. In the prospective study, whole blood, serum and a nasopharyngeal or oropharyngeal swab were collected from each participant by mobile phlebotomists. Over a roughly two-month period, participants in the prospective study had the option of providing additional blood draws and questionnaires. Blood samples from the prospective study were shipped frozen or at room temperature prior to DNA extraction.

The sequencing input was PBMCs or T cells enriched from blood (not recorded which). The V and J genes are TRBV19 and TRBJ2-7; TRBD2 aligns with 11 central bases. The receptor was derived from a man aged 40-49 years who had recovered from COVID-19. The CDR3 sequence is CASASGGRSYEQYF. The bases read TGTGCCAGTGCTAGCGGGGGGCGCTCCTACGAGCAGTACTTC.